This T cell receptor (beta chain) came from a study of blood T cell repertoires in COVID-19. Measured with immunoSEQ multiplex PCR; TCRdb has only the in-frame clones, and not every one. The profile shows roughly 670,000 clones, 75% to 90% of them singletons. With V trimmed by 6 bases and J by 3 bases, 9 bases remained unmatched. From germline, CDR1 is SGDLS and CDR2 YYNGEE. The CDR3 loop spans 17 amino acids. The sequence came from a woman aged 18-29 years with acute or convalescent COVID-19. This chain connects TRBV9 to TRBJ2-2, with TRBD1 identical over 12 bases. The sequenced sample was peripheral blood. Written as DNA, the CDR3 is TGTGCCAGCAAAAATCCGGGACAGGGGGCGGACACCGGGGAGCTGTTTTTT. It yields the protein CASKNPGQGADTGELFF.